This T cell receptor (beta chain) was sequenced for a study of identical twins. Study results and caveats: For out-of-frame alpha sequences shared by twins, low generation probability was in excess.

TCRdb called the 5' RACE reads again in MiXCR, with one record for every CDR3 protein. The sample includes around 250,000 distinct CDR3 sequences, about 6.7% of them seen just once. Concerning this clonotype: Its target is unknown.

The CDR3 contains 16 residues. Germline loops: CDR1 LGHNT, CDR2 FRNRAP. With 0 bases clipped from V and 4 bases from J, the junction kept 4 bases outside the gene matches. The same specimen was also included in a second study, on T cells expressing NK-cell markers.

The TCR originated in a woman younger than 30 in good health. Sequencing used CD8+ T cells sorted from blood. The chain employs TRBV12-5 and TRBJ2-1; 9 bases fit TRBD2. CDR3 residues: CASGLVGLAGYNEQFF. The CDR3 DNA reads as TGTGCTAGTGGTTTGGTGGGACTAGCAGGGTACAATGAGCAGTTCTTC.